The rows below give T cell receptor beta chains drawn from one sample of a study of response to subunit inactivated influenza vaccine. Each CDR3 protein gets one entry after TCRdb re-called the RT-PCR reads with MiXCR. The sample lists hundreds of thousands of distinct CDR3 sequences, roughly 14% occurring once. The specimen comprised PBMCs from blood, sampled about 11 days after vaccination. The origin of the receptors is a man aged 50-59 years who received an inactivated influenza vaccine. Both conserved end residues are part of each CDR3. A D gene is named only where the DNA matches it firmly. Clone size, where shown, is once, few, many, or a class for clones that have expanded.

d_call	v_call	clone_size	j_call	cdr3_aa	cdr3_nt
-	TRBV5-1	few	TRBJ2-5	CASSRRVGSKETQYF	TGCGCCAGCAGCCGTCGCGTAGGTTCCAAAGAGACCCAGTACTTC
TRBD2	TRBV12-3/TRBV12-4	-	TRBJ2-5	CASSTRSGGAGETQYF	TGTGCCAGCAGTACCCGTAGCGGGGGGGCTGGTGAGACCCAGTACTTC
TRBD2	TRBV12-3/TRBV12-4	few	TRBJ2-1	CASSQGLAGVDEQFF	TGTGCCAGCAGCCAGGGACTAGCGGGAGTAGATGAGCAGTTCTTC
TRBD2	TRBV12-3/TRBV12-4	-	TRBJ2-5	CALSLAAPTSGQKGTQYF	TGTGCCCTCAGTTTAGCGGCTCCGACTAGCGGACAAAAGGGGACCCAGTACTTC
TRBD2	TRBV10-3	few	TRBJ2-1	CASSPTSGVGNEQFF	TGTGCCAGCTCTCCGACTAGCGGGGTGGGAAATGAGCAGTTCTTC
-	TRBV18	-	TRBJ2-7	CASSPTSPYEQYF	TGTGCCAGCTCACCGACTAGTCCCTACGAGCAGTACTTC
TRBD1	TRBV6-1	many	TRBJ1-2	CASSVSGGDSGGYTF	TGTGCCAGCAGTGTTTCAGGGGGTGACAGCGGCGGCTACACCTTC
TRBD1	TRBV12-3/TRBV12-4	-	TRBJ2-3	CASRPGQKTDTQYF	TGTGCCAGCAGACCGGGACAGAAAACAGATACGCAGTATTTT
TRBD1	TRBV6-1	few	TRBJ1-1	CASSGTGGTEAFF	TGTGCCAGCAGTGGGACAGGGGGGACTGAAGCTTTCTTT
TRBD2	TRBV7-2	few	TRBJ2-1	CASSVARSGYMSSYNEQFF	TGTGCCAGCAGCGTAGCCCGTAGCGGGTATATGAGCTCCTACAATGAGCAGTTCTTC
-	TRBV5-1	-	TRBJ2-7	CASSLGPLAYEQYF	TGCGCCAGCAGCTTGGGACCTCTAGCCTACGAGCAGTACTTC
-	TRBV10-3	few	TRBJ1-5	CAISAELYQPQHF	TGTGCCATCAGTGCGGAGCTCTATCAGCCCCAGCATTTT
TRBD2	TRBV10-3	-	TRBJ2-5	CAISESILAGGPRGTQYF	TGTGCCATCAGTGAGTCGATCCTAGCGGGAGGCCCTAGGGGGACCCAGTACTTC
TRBD2	TRBV7-2	-	TRBJ2-5	CASTRTGTSGYQETQYF	TGTGCCAGCACCCGGACCGGGACTAGCGGTTACCAAGAGACCCAGTACTTC
-	TRBV28	-	TRBJ2-1	CASRGASYNEQFF	TGTGCCAGCAGGGGGGCCTCCTACAATGAGCAGTTCTTC
TRBD2	TRBV5-6	-	TRBJ2-2	CASSLAGRGAGELFF	TGTGCCAGCAGCTTGGCCGGGAGGGGTGCCGGGGAGCTGTTTTTT
TRBD2	TRBV6-1	few	TRBJ2-3	CASSTTGLAPSTDTQYF	TGTGCCAGCAGTACCACGGGACTAGCACCTAGCACAGATACGCAGTATTTT
-	TRBV11-2	-	TRBJ2-5	CASSWGAFRETQYF	TGTGCCAGCAGCTGGGGGGCATTTCGAGAGACCCAGTACTTC
TRBD2	TRBV29-1	-	TRBJ2-5	CSGFLAGQETQYF	TGCAGCGGCTTCCTAGCGGGGCAAGAGACCCAGTACTTC
-	TRBV12-3/TRBV12-4	few	TRBJ1-5	CASGIVGPQHF	TGTGCCAGTGGGATCGTAGGGCCCCAGCATTTT
TRBD1	TRBV20-1	-	TRBJ1-1	CSADRGMNTEAFF	TGCAGTGCTGACAGGGGGATGAACACTGAAGCTTTCTTT
TRBD2	TRBV27	few	TRBJ2-1	CASSPGTSGTNEQFF	TGTGCCAGCAGCCCGGGGACTAGCGGGACCAATGAGCAGTTCTTC
-	TRBV20-1	few	TRBJ2-1	CSAAGVRYNEQFF	TGCAGTGCCGCCGGGGTTCGCTACAATGAGCAGTTCTTC
-	TRBV4-2	few	TRBJ1-4	CASSQGGKSDEKLFF	TGTGCCAGCAGCCAAGGGGGAAAGAGTGATGAAAAACTGTTTTTT
-	TRBV7-9	few	TRBJ1-3	CASSPPSSNTIYF	TGTGCCAGCAGCCCTCCGTCTTCAAACACCATATATTTT
TRBD2	TRBV6-1	-	TRBJ2-7	CASRPGLAGGEQYF	TGTGCCAGCAGACCAGGACTAGCGGGAGGCGAGCAGTACTTC
-	TRBV15	few	TRBJ2-7	CATSRDRGQADYEQYF	TGTGCCACCAGCAGAGACCGTGGACAAGCAGACTACGAGCAGTACTTC
-	TRBV5-1	few	TRBJ2-5	CASSLGAYRSQETQYF	TGCGCCAGCAGCTTGGGTGCTTATCGCAGTCAAGAGACCCAGTACTTC
-	TRBV9	few	TRBJ1-1	CASSGPTGNTEAFF	TGTGCCAGCAGCGGCCCGACAGGGAACACTGAAGCTTTCTTT
-	TRBV10-3	-	TRBJ1-2	CAISPDGNYGYTF	TGTGCCATCAGCCCCGACGGAAACTATGGCTACACCTTC
-	TRBV20-1	-	TRBJ1-2	CSARDNAGGRIYGYTF	TGCAGTGCTAGAGATAATGCCGGGGGACGGATCTATGGCTACACCTTC
TRBD2	TRBV11-2	few	TRBJ2-1	CASSSLAGRAYNEQFF	TGTGCCAGCAGCTCGCTAGCGGGGAGGGCCTACAATGAGCAGTTCTTC
TRBD1	TRBV20-1	few	TRBJ2-7	CSATDRVNYEQYF	TGCAGTGCAACGGACAGGGTGAACTACGAGCAGTACTTC
TRBD2	TRBV5-6	few	TRBJ2-7	CASSLERGGSKQYF	TGTGCCAGCAGCTTGGAACGGGGGGGCTCCAAGCAGTACTTC
TRBD2	TRBV11-1	-	TRBJ2-1	CASSLAAGWLADPHEQFF	TGTGCCAGCAGCTTAGCGGCAGGATGGCTAGCGGACCCTCATGAGCAGTTCTTC
-	TRBV11-2	-	TRBJ1-1	CASSQDARAGVVNTEAFF	TGTGCCAGCAGCCAAGACGCCAGGGCAGGTGTGGTGAACACTGAAGCTTTCTTT
TRBD2	TRBV20-1	-	TRBJ2-3	CSAKLMAGGQIVTDTQYF	TGCAGTGCCAAACTAATGGCGGGGGGGCAAATCGTCACGGATACGCAGTATTTT
TRBD2	TRBV7-6	many	TRBJ2-1	CASSLFLAGVFPPNEQFF	TGTGCCAGCAGCTTATTCCTAGCGGGAGTTTTCCCTCCCAATGAGCAGTTCTTC
-	TRBV20-1	-	TRBJ1-6	CSARDGRGGINSPLHF	TGCAGTGCTAGGGATGGAAGGGGAGGAATTAATTCACCCCTCCACTTT
TRBD1	TRBV5-1	-	TRBJ2-5	CASSGTGTGRRETQYF	TGCGCCAGCAGCGGGACCGGGACAGGGCGCAGGGAGACCCAGTACTTC
TRBD1	TRBV7-6	-	TRBJ2-1	CASSSPYRGLDNEQFF	TGTGCCAGCAGCTCCCCATACAGGGGGCTCGACAATGAGCAGTTCTTC
TRBD2	TRBV28	few	TRBJ2-7	CASSFRTSGVREQYF	TGTGCCAGCAGTTTTAGGACTAGCGGGGTCCGCGAGCAGTACTTC
-	TRBV28	-	TRBJ2-1	CASTGGRGSYNEQFF	TGTGCCAGCACAGGGGGGCGGGGCTCCTACAATGAGCAGTTCTTC
-	TRBV7-9	few	TRBJ1-1	CASSLDQVLRGTEAFF	TGTGCCAGCAGCCTCGATCAGGTCCTACGGGGCACTGAAGCTTTCTTT
-	TRBV2	many	TRBJ2-5	CASSELLWEETQYF	TGTGCCAGCAGTGAACTTCTGTGGGAGGAGACCCAGTACTTC
-	TRBV7-2	-	TRBJ2-7	CASSSRDLGSYEQYF	TGTGCCAGCAGCTCCCGGGACCTTGGCTCCTACGAGCAGTACTTC
TRBD2	TRBV30	few	TRBJ2-2	CAWSRGGVRELFF	TGTGCCTGGAGTCGCGGGGGGGTCCGGGAGCTGTTTTTT
-	TRBV7-8	-	TRBJ2-7	CTSKPGTFSYEQYF	TGTACCAGCAAGCCGGGGACCTTCTCCTACGAGCAGTACTTC
TRBD2	TRBV24-1	few	TRBJ2-1	CATSDSSSGGADGEQFF	TGTGCCACCAGTGATTCCTCAAGCGGGGGGGCGGATGGGGAGCAGTTCTTC
-	TRBV20-1	many	TRBJ2-5	CSAGRNTKETQYF	TGCAGTGCTGGCAGGAACACGAAAGAGACCCAGTACTTC
TRBD1	TRBV7-2	many	TRBJ1-2	CASSFITGGNGYTF	TGTGCCAGCAGCTTCATAACAGGGGGCAATGGCTACACCTTC
TRBD2	TRBV5-1	-	TRBJ2-3	CASSTGGVGTDTQYF	TGCGCCAGCAGCACTGGGGGGGTCGGCACAGATACGCAGTATTTT
-	TRBV15	few	TRBJ2-3	CATLGITDTQYF	TGTGCCACCCTCGGTATCACAGATACGCAGTATTTT
-	TRBV10-3	few	TRBJ2-3	CAITRFVRGGTDTQYF	TGTGCCATCACCCGGTTTGTCCGCGGGGGCACAGATACGCAGTATTTT